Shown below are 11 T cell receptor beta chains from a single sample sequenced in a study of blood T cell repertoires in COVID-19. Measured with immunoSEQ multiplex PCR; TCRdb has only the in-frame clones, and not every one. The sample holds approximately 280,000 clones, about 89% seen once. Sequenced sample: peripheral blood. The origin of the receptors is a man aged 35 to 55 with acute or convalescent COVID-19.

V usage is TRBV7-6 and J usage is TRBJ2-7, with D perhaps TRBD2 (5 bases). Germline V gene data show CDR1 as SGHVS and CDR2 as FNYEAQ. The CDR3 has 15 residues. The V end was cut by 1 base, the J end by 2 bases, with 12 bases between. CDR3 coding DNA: TGTGCCAGCAGCTTAGAAGGCGGGCACACCTACGAGCAGTACTTC. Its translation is CASSLEGGHTYEQYF.

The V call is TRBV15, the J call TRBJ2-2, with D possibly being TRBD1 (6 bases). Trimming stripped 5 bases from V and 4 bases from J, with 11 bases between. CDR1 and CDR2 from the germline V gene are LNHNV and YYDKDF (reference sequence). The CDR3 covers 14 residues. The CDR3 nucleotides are TGTGCCACCAGCCTTCGACAGGTCACCGGGGAGCTGTTTTTT. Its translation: CATSLRQVTGELFF.

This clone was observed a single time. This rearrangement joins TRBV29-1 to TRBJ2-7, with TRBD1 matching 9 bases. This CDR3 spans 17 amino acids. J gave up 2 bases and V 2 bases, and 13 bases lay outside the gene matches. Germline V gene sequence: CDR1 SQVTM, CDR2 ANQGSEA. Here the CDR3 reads CSVERGYRDRETYEQYF. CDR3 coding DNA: TGCAGCGTTGAAAGGGGGTACCGGGACAGGGAAACCTACGAGCAGTACTTC.

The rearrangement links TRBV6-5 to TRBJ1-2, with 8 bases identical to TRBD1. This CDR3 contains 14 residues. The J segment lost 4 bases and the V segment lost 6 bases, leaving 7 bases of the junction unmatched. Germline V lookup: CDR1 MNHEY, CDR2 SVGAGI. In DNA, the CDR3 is TGTGCCAGCAGGAGGACAGGGCCCATCTATGGCTACACCTTC. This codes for CASRRTGPIYGYTF.

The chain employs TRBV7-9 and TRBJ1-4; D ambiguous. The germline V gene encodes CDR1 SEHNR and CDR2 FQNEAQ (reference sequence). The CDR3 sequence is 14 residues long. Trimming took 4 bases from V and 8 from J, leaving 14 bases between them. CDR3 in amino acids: CASSSTRVGEKLFF. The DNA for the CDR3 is TGTGCCAGCAGCTCGACGAGGGTTGGGGAAAAACTGTTTTTT. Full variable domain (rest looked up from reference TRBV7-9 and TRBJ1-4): DTGVSQNPRHKITKRGQNVTFRCDPISEHNRLYWYRQTLGQGPEFLTYFQNEAQLEKSRLLSDRFSAERPKGSFSTLEIQRTEQGDSAMYLCASSSTRVGEKLFFGSGTQLSVL.

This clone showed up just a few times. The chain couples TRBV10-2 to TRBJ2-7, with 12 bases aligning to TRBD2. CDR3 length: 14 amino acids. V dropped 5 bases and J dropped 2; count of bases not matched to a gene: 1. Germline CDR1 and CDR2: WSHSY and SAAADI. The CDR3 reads CASSWTSGTYEQYF. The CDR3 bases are TGCGCCAGCAGTTGGACTAGCGGGACCTACGAGCAGTACTTC.

DNA of the CDR3: TGTGCCAGCAGTTCCCCGGGAATAGACATTCAGTACTTC. It translates to CASSSPGIDIQYF. The chain joins TRBV25-1 to TRBJ2-4; possibly TRBD2 for D (5 bases). The CDR3 has 13 amino acids. Trimming left V 5 bases short and J 8 bases short, with 13 bases between. Germline V gene data show CDR1 as MGHDK and CDR2 as SYGVNS.

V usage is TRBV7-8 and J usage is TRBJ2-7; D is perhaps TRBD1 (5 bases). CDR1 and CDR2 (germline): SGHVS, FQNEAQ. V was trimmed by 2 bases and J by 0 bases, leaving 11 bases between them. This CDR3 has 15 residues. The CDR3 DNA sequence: TGTGCCAGCAGCTTAAGGTTAGGGGACTCCTACGAGCAGTACTTC. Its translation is CASSLRLGDSYEQYF.

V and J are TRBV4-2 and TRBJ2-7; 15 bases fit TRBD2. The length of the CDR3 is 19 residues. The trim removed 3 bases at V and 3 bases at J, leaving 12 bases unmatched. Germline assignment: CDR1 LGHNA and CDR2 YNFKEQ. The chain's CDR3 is CASSHMGLAGGDRDYEQYF. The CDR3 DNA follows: TGTGCCAGCAGCCATATGGGACTAGCGGGGGGAGATCGGGACTACGAGCAGTACTTC.

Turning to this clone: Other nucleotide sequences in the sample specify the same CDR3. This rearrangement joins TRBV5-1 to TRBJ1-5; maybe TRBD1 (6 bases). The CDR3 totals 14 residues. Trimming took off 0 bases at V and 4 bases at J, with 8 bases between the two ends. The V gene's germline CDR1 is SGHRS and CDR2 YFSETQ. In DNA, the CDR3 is TGCGCCAGCAGCTTGGAGGGGGGGAATCAGCCCCAGCATTTT. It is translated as CASSLEGGNQPQHF.

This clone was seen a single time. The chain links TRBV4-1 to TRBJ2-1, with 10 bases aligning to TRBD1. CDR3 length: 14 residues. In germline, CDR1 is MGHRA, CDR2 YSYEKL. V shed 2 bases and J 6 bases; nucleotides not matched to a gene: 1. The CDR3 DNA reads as TGCGCCAGCAGCCAAAGGACAGGGGGCAATGAGCAGTTCTTC. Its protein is CASSQRTGGNEQFF.